In this sample, the clone carrying this TCR beta chain turned up many times. The germline CDR1 and CDR2 sequences are SGHKS and YYEKEE (reference sequence). The J segment lost 8 bases and the V segment lost 4 bases, leaving 9 bases of the junction unmatched. The CDR3 covers 14 residues. TCRdb fed the RACE reads into MiXCR, producing one record per CDR3 protein. The data hold 250,000 or so distinct CDR3 sequences, with roughly 7.7% observed a single time. Stated time point: pre-sensitization, week 0. Treatment of the sample: therapeutic diphenylcyclopropenone sensitization with weekly scalp DPC. This sample was included in a study of human T cells and chemical hapten exposure.

The V call is TRBV5-5, the J call TRBJ2-1, with 7 bases lining up with TRBD2. The clonotype originates from a man between 18 and 29 years old with alopecia areata. Some clones in this sample may be carry-over from other donors' samples. Sequences were derived from whole blood, sampled in connection with sensitization to the hapten diphenylcyclopropenone (DPC). The CDR3 coding sequence is TGTGCCAGCAGCCATAGCGGGCTCAGGGATGAGCAGTTCTTC. Amino acid sequence: CASSHSGLRDEQFF.